The 27 T cell receptor beta chains given below trace back to one sample, sequenced in a study of blood T cell repertoires in COVID-19. Some clones are missing from TCRdb's copy, which holds only in-frame ones; the method was immunoSEQ multiplex PCR. The repertoire includes some 290,000 clones, 88% of them detected once, and roughly 12% sits in the top ten. The sequencing sample was made of peripheral blood. These receptor sequences come from a woman aged 25 to 39 with COVID-19, enrolled during active disease.

The CDR3: CASSLGGGRVYEQYF. Here the CDR3 DNA reads TGTGCCAGCAGCTTGGGGGGCGGGAGAGTGTACGAGCAGTACTTC. The rearrangement uses TRBV5-5 and TRBJ2-7, with 7 bases matching TRBD2. In germline, CDR1 is SGHKS, CDR2 YYEKEE (reference sequence). J gave up 4 bases and V 0 bases, and 7 bases lay outside the gene matches. The CDR3 is 15 amino acids.

The chain is built from TRBV2 and TRBJ1-6; 8 bases are shared with TRBD1. After removal of 6 bases from V and 0 bases from J, the junction contained 4 bases not matched to a gene. The CDR3 consists of 16 residues. Germline-derived CDR1 and CDR2 are SNHLY and FYNNEI. The CDR3 DNA sequence: TGTGCCAGCAGCTCGGACAGGGCCTCCTATAATTCACCCCTCCACTTT. Protein sequence: CASSSDRASYNSPLHF.

The CDR3 DNA reads TGTGCCAGCAGTGGGGGGGGGAGCTGGCAGCCCCAGCATTTT. The encoded protein is CASSGGGSWQPQHF. The chain combines TRBV6-6 with TRBJ1-5, with D possibly TRBD1 on 5 matching bases. Germline V gene lookup returns CDR1 MNHNY and CDR2 SVGAGI (reference sequence). Trimming took 5 bases from V and 7 from J, leaving 15 bases between them. The CDR3 covers 14 residues.

The J gene is TRBJ1-2, the V gene TRBV7-9; tentative D call: TRBD1 (6 bases). The CDR3 extends over 15 amino acids. V lost 1 base, J lost 3 bases, and 12 bases lay in between. CDR1 SEHNR and CDR2 FQNEAQ come from the germline V gene (reference sequence). The CDR3 bases are TGTGCCAGCAGCTTAGTTCCCCAGGGGTACTATGGCTACACCTTC. The encoded protein is CASSLVPQGYYGYTF.

This chain uses TRBV5-1 with TRBJ2-7, with D perhaps matching TRBD1 (5 bases). The germline gives CDR1 SGHRS, CDR2 YFSETQ. V was cut by 0 bases and J by 8 bases, with 15 bases left in between. The CDR3 spans 14 residues. Here the CDR3 reads CASSLGPQDHKQYF. The DNA of the CDR3 is TGCGCCAGCAGCTTGGGGCCACAGGACCACAAGCAGTACTTC.

The J gene is TRBJ2-1, the V gene TRBV19; the match to TRBD2 covers 10 bases. The junction had 9 bases not matched to a gene; V was cut back by 3 bases and J by 10 bases. CDR1 LNHDA and CDR2 SQIVND come from the germline V gene (reference sequence). CDR3 length equals 15 residues. The CDR3 coding sequence is TGTGCCAGTAGTATTGGGGCTAGCGGGAGCGGGGAGCAGTTCTTC. Amino acid sequence: CASSIGASGSGEQFF.

J is TRBJ2-3 and V is TRBV2; maybe TRBD2 (5 bases). CDR3 size: 15 residues. Germline CDR1 reads SNHLY; CDR2 reads FYNNEI. V shed 2 bases and J shed 0 bases, with 9 bases lying between them. CDR3 residues: CASSERRGSTDTQYF. DNA for the CDR3: TGTGCCAGCAGTGAAAGGCGAGGGAGCACAGATACGCAGTATTTT.

The chain uses TRBV9 and TRBJ2-1, with 8 bases that match TRBD2. Germline V gene data show CDR1 as SGDLS and CDR2 as YYNGEE. With 4 bases clipped from V and 6 bases from J, the junction kept 6 bases outside the gene matches. The CDR3 has 14 residues. CDR3 residues: CASSQSGSSNEQFF. The CDR3 region has the DNA TGTGCCAGCAGCCAAAGCGGGAGTTCCAATGAGCAGTTCTTC.

This rearrangement joins TRBV27 to TRBJ2-3, with D unclear. The length of the CDR3 is 12 residues. Germline V lookup: CDR1 MNHEY, CDR2 SMNVEV (reference sequence). Trimming shortened V by 6 bases and J by 1 base, and 5 bases separated the two germline ends. The CDR3 reads CASRRGTDTQYF. Here the CDR3 DNA reads TGTGCCAGCAGACGGGGCACAGATACGCAGTATTTT.

The chain carries TRBV5-1 and TRBJ1-3; no definite D call. This CDR3 has 19 amino acids. Deletions cut 4 bases from V and 2 bases from J, with 25 bases between. Germline V gene lookup returns CDR1 SGHRS and CDR2 YFSETQ. The CDR3 spells CASSDWVPAPKTTGNTIYF. CDR3 nucleotide sequence: TGCGCCAGCAGCGATTGGGTTCCGGCGCCTAAAACTACTGGAAACACCATATATTTT.

Here the CDR3 reads CASGRTPASGNTIYF. The CDR3 DNA follows: TGTGCCAGCGGAAGGACACCGGCCTCTGGAAACACCATATATTTT. The chain joins TRBV28 to TRBJ1-3, with D maybe TRBD1 (5 bases). Trimming removed 8 bases at V and 0 bases at J, with 14 bases between. The CDR3 sequence is 15 residues long. CDR1 MDHEN and CDR2 SYDVKM come from the germline V gene. Filled out from reference TRBV28 and TRBJ1-3, the complete variable domain reads DVKVTQSSRYLVKRTGEKVFLECVQDMDHENMFWYRQDPGLGLRLIYFSYDVKMKEKGDIPEGYSVSREKKERFSLILESASTNQTSMYLCASGRTPASGNTIYFGEGSWLTVV.

This chain joins TRBV28 and TRBJ2-3; TRBD2 might be the D (5 bases). V lost 8 bases, J lost 2 bases, and 11 bases lay in between. The CDR3 runs 13 residues. Germline CDR1 reads MDHEN; CDR2 reads SYDVKM. The chain's CDR3 is CASSHGLTDTQYF. The CDR3 bases are TGTGCCAGCTCTCACGGACTCACAGATACGCAGTATTTT.

About this clone: One end of the junction is discordant with germline, which a read error may explain. The J gene is TRBJ2-7, the V gene TRBV7-7; TRBD1 might be the D (5 bases). The germline V gene has CDR1 SSHAT and CDR2 FNYEAQ (reference sequence). The CDR3 runs to 16 residues. This chain's CDR3 is CASSPQLGRSSYEQYF. The CDR3 DNA follows: TGTGCTAGCAGCCCCCAACTGGGGCGGAGCTCCTACGAGCAGTACTTC.

The rearrangement links TRBV7-8 to TRBJ2-3, with 13 bases lining up with TRBD2. Unmatched junction bases numbered 9, after V lost 5 bases and J lost 7 bases. The germline V gene encodes CDR1 SGHVS and CDR2 FQNEAQ. The CDR3 has 16 amino acids. The CDR3 bases are TGTGCCAGCAGCATACGGACTAGCGGGAGTTCAAATACGCAGTATTTT. This translates into CASSIRTSGSSNTQYF.

This chain links TRBV5-1 with TRBJ2-4; D unresolved. The CDR3 has 15 residues. CDR1 is SGHRS and CDR2 is YFSETQ in the germline V gene. The V gene lost 0 bases and the J gene lost 0 bases, with 7 bases spanning the gap. Written as DNA, the CDR3 is TGCGCCAGCAGCTTGGATCCGGTAGCCAAAAACATTCAGTACTTC. Translation: CASSLDPVAKNIQYF.

The chain joins TRBV27 to TRBJ1-1; weak D call: TRBD1 (5 bases). The CDR3 runs 14 residues. The germline CDR1 and CDR2 sequences are MNHEY and SMNVEV (reference sequence). V was trimmed by 6 bases and J by 6 bases, leaving 17 bases between them. Here the CDR3 reads CASRLGPRGAEAFF. CDR3 coding DNA: TGTGCCAGCAGACTAGGCCCCCGGGGGGCTGAAGCTTTCTTT.

The chain is built from TRBV28 and TRBJ2-3; TRBD2 matches 7 bases. CDR3 length: 15 amino acids. V trimming: 6 bases; J trimming: 3 bases; junction bases outside the gene matches: 9. Germline loops: CDR1 MDHEN, CDR2 SYDVKM. The CDR3 coding sequence is TGTGCCAGCAGCCGAGGGGCGGGAGAAACAGATACGCAGTATTTT. Translated: CASSRGAGETDTQYF.

This chain links TRBV2 with TRBJ1-2; 9 bases are a match to TRBD1. J was trimmed by 7 bases and V by 6 bases; bases with no gene match: 6. This CDR3 has 13 residues. The germline gives CDR1 SNHLY, CDR2 FYNNEI. In DNA form, the CDR3 reads TGTGCCAGCAGGCCACAGGGGGCAGGTGGCTACACCTTC. As protein: CASRPQGAGGYTF.

The J gene is TRBJ2-2, the V gene TRBV4-1; 11 bases agree with TRBD2. The germline V gene has CDR1 MGHRA and CDR2 YSYEKL. The V segment lost 5 bases and the J segment 1 base; nucleotides outside the gene matches: 3. The CDR3 is made up of 16 amino acids. CDR3 coding DNA: TGCGCCAGCAGCGCCGGGACTAGCGGGAACACCGGGGAGCTGTTTTTT. This translates into CASSAGTSGNTGELFF.

This sequence joins TRBV5-4 and TRBJ2-6; D is perhaps TRBD2 (6 bases). Trimming removed 0 bases at V and 0 bases at J, with 16 bases between. This CDR3 has 19 amino acids. Germline CDR1 SGHNT, CDR2 YYREEE (reference sequence). Here the CDR3 DNA reads TGTGCCAGCAGCTTGGGATTGGGACTGCTAAGCTCTGGGGCCAACGTCCTGACTTTC. It is translated as CASSLGLGLLSSGANVLTF.

This clone turned up a few times. The genes are TRBV28 and TRBJ1-1; 7 bases match TRBD1. The V gene end was trimmed by 2 bases and the J gene end by 5 bases; junction bases not matched to a gene: 11. Germline V lookup: CDR1 MDHEN, CDR2 SYDVKM. The length of the CDR3 is 16 residues. DNA for the CDR3: TGTGCCAGCAGTTTAGGGTGGGACAGCAGAAGGACTGAAGCTTTCTTT. The encoded protein is CASSLGWDSRRTEAFF.

CDR3 bases: TGTGCCAGCTCGTCAAGCGGGAGCTCCTACAATGAGCAGTTCTTC. Protein: CASSSSGSSYNEQFF. The chain combines TRBV18 with TRBJ2-1; TRBD2 matches at 8 bases. V was pared by 6 bases and J by 0 bases, with 4 bases of the junction left unmatched. Germline V gives CDR1 KGHSH, CDR2 LQKENI. CDR3 length equals 15 residues.

V gene TRBV18 combines with J gene TRBJ2-2, with D unclear. CDR3 size: 12 residues. Germline CDR1 KGHSH, CDR2 LQKENI. V was pared by 2 bases and J by 6 bases, with 4 bases between. In DNA, the CDR3 is TGTGCCAGCTCACCAGTAGCCGGGGAGCTGTTTTTT. Its protein product is CASSPVAGELFF.

The chain joins TRBV7-2 to TRBJ2-2; 12 positions agree with TRBD2. Germline CDR1 SGHTA, CDR2 FQGNSA. CDR3 length equals 16 residues. Trimming cost V 4 bases and J 5 bases; bases outside gene matches: 5. The CDR3: CASSSTGTSGTGELFF. In DNA, the CDR3 is TGTGCCAGCAGCTCGACCGGGACTAGCGGGACCGGGGAGCTGTTTTTT.

The rearrangement joins TRBV12-5 to TRBJ2-3; no reliable D call. Germline assignment: CDR1 LGHNT and CDR2 FRNRAP. CDR3 length equals 12 residues. Trimming cost V 6 bases and J 4 bases, with 8 bases left between them. CDR3 amino acids: CASGPRADTQYF. CDR3 sequence (DNA): TGTGCTAGTGGGCCCCGGGCAGATACGCAGTATTTT. The full variable domain, rest sourced from reference TRBV12-5 and TRBJ2-3, is DARVTQTPRHKVTEMGQEVTMRCQPILGHNTVFWYRQTMMQGLELLAYFRNRAPLDDSGMPKDRFSAEMPDATLATLKIQPSEPRDSAVYFCASGPRADTQYFGPGTRLTVL.

The chain is built from TRBV2 and TRBJ1-3; no clear D gene. This CDR3 comprises 14 residues. The V gene lost 2 bases and the J gene lost 1 base, with 6 bases spanning the gap. Germline CDR1 reads SNHLY; CDR2 reads FYNNEI. The DNA of the CDR3 is TGTGCCAGCAGTGAACTGCGTTCTGGAAACACCATATATTTT. It encodes CASSELRSGNTIYF.

The rearrangement uses TRBV9 and TRBJ2-6; 10 nucleotides align to TRBD1. V lost 0 bases, J lost 3 bases, and 9 bases stayed unmatched. Germline V lookup: CDR1 SGDLS, CDR2 YYNGEE. The CDR3 extends over 19 amino acids. Here the CDR3 reads CASSVDSWTGGNGANVLTF. CDR3 DNA sequence: TGTGCCAGCAGCGTAGATTCCTGGACAGGGGGTAATGGGGCCAACGTCCTGACTTTC.